These T cell receptor beta chains were read from a single sample in a study of T cells in localized non-small cell lung cancer. The method was immunoSEQ multiplex PCR; TCRdb's version includes in-frame clones alone and lacks a portion of them. The sample lists over 40,000 clones, roughly 83% occurring once. This material consisted of peripheral blood mononuclear cells, taken before any cancer treatment. Source of these receptors: a man aged 40-75 years with stage III lung adenocarcinoma. Both conserved end residues are part of each CDR3. D genes are given only for firm matches. Size is omitted from some rows. Given values are once, few, many or a class for expanded clones.

v_gene,j_gene,d_gene,abundance,CDR3aa,CDR3nt
TRBV4-3,TRBJ2-2,-,once,CASSQLQGVSDTGELFF,TGCGCCAGCAGCCAGCTCCAAGGGGTTAGTGACACCGGGGAGCTGTTTTTT
TRBV11-2,TRBJ2-3,-,-,CASSYPPHGDRNTQYF,TGTGCCAGCAGCTACCCCCCTCATGGGGATCGAAATACGCAGTATTTT
TRBV5-1,TRBJ2-3,TRBD2,few,CASSLRGLAGSTDTQYF,TGCGCCAGCAGCTTGAGGGGACTAGCGGGGAGCACAGATACGCAGTATTTT
TRBV5-1,TRBJ1-1,TRBD1,-,CASSLGQGSTEAFF,TGCGCCAGCAGCTTGGGACAGGGAAGTACTGAAGCTTTCTTT
TRBV18,TRBJ2-5,-,few,CASSPLGETQYF,TGTGCCAGCTCGCCTCTAGGGGAGACCCAGTACTTC
TRBV5-8,TRBJ1-5,-,-,CASSLEGYSNQPQHF,TGTGCCAGCAGCTTGGAAGGGTATAGCAATCAGCCCCAGCATTTT
TRBV11-3,TRBJ2-5,-,-,CASSLDGSQETQYF,TGTGCCAGCAGCTTAGACGGATCCCAAGAGACCCAGTACTTC
TRBV5-1,TRBJ1-2,-,few,CASSLDSYGYTF,TGCGCCAGCAGCTTGGACAGCTATGGCTACACCTTC
TRBV7-2,TRBJ1-6,-,-,CASSLRTSGSYNSPLHF,TGTGCCAGCAGCTTAAGGACCAGTGGGTCCTATAATTCACCCCTCCACTTT
TRBV5-6,TRBJ1-5,TRBD1,-,CASSLGTGVNQPQHF,TGTGCCAGCAGCTTGGGGACAGGGGTGAATCAGCCCCAGCATTTT
TRBV18,TRBJ2-2,-,-,CASSPVEAAGELFF,TGTGCCAGCTCACCTGTGGAAGCGGCCGGGGAGCTGTTTTTT
TRBV10-2,TRBJ2-1,TRBD2,-,CASSEWGLAGVVRDEQFF,TGCGCCAGCAGTGAGTGGGGACTAGCGGGAGTGGTGAGGGATGAGCAGTTCTTC
TRBV6-4,TRBJ2-5,-,few,CASSGTTEGKTQYF,TGTGCCAGCAGTGGGACGACGGAGGGCAAGACCCAGTACTTC
TRBV11-2,TRBJ2-5,TRBD2,once,CASKSSSGSWETQYF,TGTGCCTCCAAATCTTCTAGCGGGAGTTGGGAGACCCAGTACTTC
TRBV27,TRBJ1-5,-,-,CASALGRGWGAQHF,TGTGCCAGCGCCCTGGGACGGGGCTGGGGAGCCCAGCATTTT
TRBV19,TRBJ1-2,-,-,CASRREPPSQGYTF,TGTGCCAGTCGGCGGGAACCCCCAAGTCAAGGCTACACCTTC
TRBV18,TRBJ2-5,-,-,CASSRYQETQYF,TGTGCCAGCTCACGATACCAAGAGACCCAGTACTTC
TRBV10-3,TRBJ2-1,TRBD2,once,CAISESTSDFYNEQFF,TGTGCCATCAGTGAGTCGACTAGCGACTTCTACAATGAGCAGTTCTTC
TRBV4-3,TRBJ2-7,TRBD1,-,CASSPGTGPFEQYF,TGCGCCAGCAGCCCCGGGACAGGGCCCTTCGAGCAGTACTTC
TRBV4-2,TRBJ1-1,-,-,CASSLGEATEAFF,TGTGCCAGCAGCTTGGGGGAGGCCACTGAAGCTTTCTTT
TRBV5-6,TRBJ2-1,TRBD1,once,CASSSVPGTGDNEQFF,TGTGCCAGCAGTTCAGTCCCCGGGACAGGGGACAATGAGCAGTTCTTC
TRBV9,TRBJ2-7,TRBD2,-,CASSAEASGLYVQYF,TGTGCCAGCAGCGCCGAGGCTAGCGGGCTCTACGTGCAGTACTTC
TRBV7-9,TRBJ2-6,-,-,CASSLKREYSGANVLTF,TGTGCCAGCAGCTTAAAGCGAGAGTACTCTGGGGCCAACGTCCTGACTTTC
TRBV7-9,TRBJ1-2,TRBD1,-,CASFPGGSYPNYGYTF,TGTGCCAGTTTTCCAGGGGGCTCCTACCCTAACTATGGCTACACCTTC
TRBV7-8,TRBJ1-5,-,-,CASSLGLTDLNQPQHF,TGTGCCAGCAGCTTGGGGTTAACAGACCTCAATCAGCCCCAGCATTTT
TRBV7-2,TRBJ1-2,-,-,CASSLERGYGYTF,TGTGCCAGCAGCTTAGAAAGGGGCTATGGCTACACCTTC
TRBV18,TRBJ2-1,-,-,CASSPQEQQEYSYNEQFF,TGTGCCAGCTCACCCCAAGAGCAACAGGAGTATTCGTACAATGAGCAGTTCTTC
TRBV14,TRBJ1-2,TRBD1,-,CASRPAGTGYGYTF,TGTGCCAGCAGACCCGCCGGGACAGGATATGGCTACACCTTC
TRBV28,TRBJ1-5,-,-,CASSGDRRSNQPQHF,TGTGCCAGCAGTGGCGACCGGCGGAGCAATCAGCCCCAGCATTTT
TRBV11-2,TRBJ1-5,-,-,CASSPGLNQPQHF,TGTGCCAGCAGCCCAGGGCTGAATCAGCCCCAGCATTTT
TRBV6-1,TRBJ2-7,-,-,CASRDSSNAYEQYF,TGTGCCAGCAGGGACTCCTCGAACGCCTACGAGCAGTACTTC
TRBV2,TRBJ2-1,-,-,CASSPPPLVPRGDEQFF,TGTGCCAGCAGCCCCCCCCCTCTAGTCCCCAGGGGCGATGAGCAGTTCTTC
TRBV27,TRBJ2-5,TRBD1,-,CASSGQGQETQYF,TGTGCCAGCAGCGGACAGGGCCAAGAGACCCAGTACTTC